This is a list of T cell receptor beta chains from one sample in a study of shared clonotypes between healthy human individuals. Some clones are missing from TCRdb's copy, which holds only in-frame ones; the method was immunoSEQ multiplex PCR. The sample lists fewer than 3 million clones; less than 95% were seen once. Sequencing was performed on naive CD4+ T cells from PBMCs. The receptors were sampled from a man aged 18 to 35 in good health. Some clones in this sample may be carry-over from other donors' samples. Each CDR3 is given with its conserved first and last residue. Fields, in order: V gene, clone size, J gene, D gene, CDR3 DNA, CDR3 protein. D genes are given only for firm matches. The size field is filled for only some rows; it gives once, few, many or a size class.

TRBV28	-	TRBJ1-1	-	TGTGCCAGCAGTTTACAGAAGCGTGAAGCTTTCTTT	CASSLQKREAFF
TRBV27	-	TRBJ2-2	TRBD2	TGTGCCAGCAGTCGGTCGGGAGGGGCCGGGGAGCTGTTTTTT	CASSRSGGAGELFF
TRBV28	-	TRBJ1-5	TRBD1	TGTGCCAGCACCGGGACAGGGGTCTTATATAGCAATCAGCCCCAGCATTTT	CASTGTGVLYSNQPQHF
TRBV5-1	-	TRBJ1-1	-	TGCGCCAGCAGCTTTTACTCCGGGGCCGGGGGCACTGAAGCTTTCTTT	CASSFYSGAGGTEAFF
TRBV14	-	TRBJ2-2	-	TGTGCCAGCAGCCCCATTAGCACCGGGGAGCTGTTTTTT	CASSPISTGELFF
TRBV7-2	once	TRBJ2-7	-	TGTGCCAGCAGCTTCTCAGAGGGTGTATACGAGCAGTACTTC	CASSFSEGVYEQYF
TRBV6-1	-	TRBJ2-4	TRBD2	TGTGCCAGCAGTGAAGCGACTGGGTCTAGCGGGAGGGCCGACAAAAACATTCAGTACTTC	CASSEATGSSGRADKNIQYF
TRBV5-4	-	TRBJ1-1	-	TGTGCCAGCAGCCCCTCCGGGGGTTTGAAGGCTTTCTTT	CASSPSGGLKAFF
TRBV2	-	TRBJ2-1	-	TGTGCCAGCGGAAAGTCCGCTGGCGGTCAAGGTAATGAGCAGTTCTTC	CASGKSAGGQGNEQFF
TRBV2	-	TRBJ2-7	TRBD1	TGTGCCAGCGGAGCAGTGAAAGTAACAGGGGGAAAGCTCGAGCAGTACTTC	CASGAVKVTGGKLEQYF
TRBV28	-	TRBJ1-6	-	TGTGCCAGCTACGACAACTATAATTCACCCCTCCACTTT	CASYDNYNSPLHF
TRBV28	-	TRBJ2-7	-	TGTGCCAGCAGTTTAGACCTCGCGTCCTACGAGCAGTACTTC	CASSLDLASYEQYF
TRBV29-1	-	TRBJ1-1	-	TGCAGCGAGTCGTTGGGGCCGGGGACTGAAGCTTTCTTT	CSESLGPGTEAFF
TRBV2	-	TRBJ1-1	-	TGTGCCAGCAGTCAACTGACAGGGAACACTGAAGCTTTCTTT	CASSQLTGNTEAFF
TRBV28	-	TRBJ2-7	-	TGTGCCAGCAGTTTGACGGGGAACGAGCAGTACTTC	CASSLTGNEQYF
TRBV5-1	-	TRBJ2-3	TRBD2	TGCGCCAGCAGCCTGGGGACTAGCGGGATCACAGATACGCAGTATTTT	CASSLGTSGITDTQYF
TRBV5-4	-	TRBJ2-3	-	TGTGCCAGCAGCCCATCAGGGGATAGCACAGATACGCAGTATTTT	CASSPSGDSTDTQYF
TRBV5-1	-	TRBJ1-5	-	TGCGCCAGCAGCTTGGAGGGGTTACCGAATCAGCCCCAGCATTTT	CASSLEGLPNQPQHF
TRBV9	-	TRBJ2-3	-	TGTGCCAGCAGCGTAATGACGGGTAGCACAGATACGCAGTATTTT	CASSVMTGSTDTQYF
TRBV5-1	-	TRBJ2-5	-	TGCGCCAGCAGCTTATTCGGGGTCGGGGAGACCCAGTACTTC	CASSLFGVGETQYF
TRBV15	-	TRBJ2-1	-	TGTGCCACCAGCAGAAGGGGGAATGAGCAGTTCTTC	CATSRRGNEQFF
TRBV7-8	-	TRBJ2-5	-	TGTGCCAGCAGCCGCCGGATGGACACTAGCGAGACCCAGTACTTC	CASSRRMDTSETQYF
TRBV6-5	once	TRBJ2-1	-	TGTGCCAGCAGTTCAGTGGGAGGCTACAATGAGCAGTTCTTC	CASSSVGGYNEQFF
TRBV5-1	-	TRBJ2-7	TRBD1	TGCGCCAGCAGCTTGGCTCAGGGACAGTTTTACGAGCAGTACTTC	CASSLAQGQFYEQYF
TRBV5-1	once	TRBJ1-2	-	TGCGCCAGCAGGTGGAGCGATAACTATGGCTACACCTTC	CASRWSDNYGYTF
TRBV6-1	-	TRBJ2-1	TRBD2	TGTGCCAGCAGTGAAGGGGATAGCGGGACCTACAATGAGCAGTTCTTC	CASSEGDSGTYNEQFF
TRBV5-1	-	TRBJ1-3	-	TGCGCCAGCAGCTCGGGTCGGGCCTGGGCTGGAAACACCATATATTTT	CASSSGRAWAGNTIYF
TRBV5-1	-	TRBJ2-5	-	TGCGCCAGCAGCCCCAGCCCCCAAGAGACCCAGTACTTC	CASSPSPQETQYF
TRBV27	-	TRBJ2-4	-	TGTGCCAGCAGTTCTGTGGGGACCAAAAACATTCAGTACTTC	CASSSVGTKNIQYF
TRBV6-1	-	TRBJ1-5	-	TGTGCCAGCAGTGAATCCTGGACAGGCAATCAGCCCCAGCATTTT	CASSESWTGNQPQHF
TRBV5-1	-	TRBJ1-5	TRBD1	TGCGCCAGCAGCTTGGGACCACAGGGGGGAGGGCAGCCCCAGCATTTT	CASSLGPQGGGQPQHF
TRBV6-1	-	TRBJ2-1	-	TGTGCCAGCAGTGAGGTTCGGACCTACAATGAGCAGTTCTTC	CASSEVRTYNEQFF
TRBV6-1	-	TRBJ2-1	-	TGTGCCAGCAGTGAAAGGATTGTGGGGGGACCGTACAATGAGCAGTTCTTC	CASSERIVGGPYNEQFF
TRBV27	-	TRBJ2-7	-	TGTGCCAGCAGTTTTGGGGGCGGGTACGAGCAGTACTTC	CASSFGGGYEQYF
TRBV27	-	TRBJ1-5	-	TGTGCCAGCAGCCGATCGTTGGTAAAGGGGAACCATCAGCCCCAGCATTTT	CASSRSLVKGNHQPQHF
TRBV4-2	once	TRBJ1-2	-	TGTGCCACCCTGGAGGGGCAGGGCCTTGGCTACACCTTC	CATLEGQGLGYTF
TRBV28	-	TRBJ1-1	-	TGTGCCAGCAGTCCGCTCGCTGACAGTGTTGAAGCTTTCTTT	CASSPLADSVEAFF
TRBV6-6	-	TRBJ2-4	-	TGTGCCAGCAGGTCACCCGGGGACCTAGCCAAAAACATTCAGTACTTC	CASRSPGDLAKNIQYF
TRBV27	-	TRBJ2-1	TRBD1	TGTGCCAGCTCCAGACAGGGGGCCTACAATGAGCAGTTCTTC	CASSRQGAYNEQFF
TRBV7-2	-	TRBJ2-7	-	TGTGCCAGCAGCTTAGCGGCTGGGTCTGGGGGCTACGAGCAGTACTTC	CASSLAAGSGGYEQYF
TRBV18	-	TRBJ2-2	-	TGTGCCAGCTCGCCCTTTTCAGACGCGAACACCGGGGAGCTGTTTTTT	CASSPFSDANTGELFF
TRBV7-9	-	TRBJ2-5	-	TGTGCCAGCAGCTCCCCAAGACCCCGCCAAGAGACCCAGTACTTC	CASSSPRPRQETQYF
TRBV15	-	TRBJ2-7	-	TGTGCCACCAGCAGGGCTTGGGTGCAGAGCTCCTACGAGCAGTACTTC	CATSRAWVQSSYEQYF
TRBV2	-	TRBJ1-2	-	TGTGCCACCTTCGGGGACCGCGCGGACTATGGCTACACCTTC	CATFGDRADYGYTF
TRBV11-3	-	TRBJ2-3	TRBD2	TGTGCCAGCAGCCCGGGACTAGCGGCTAGCACAGATACGCAGTATTTT	CASSPGLAASTDTQYF
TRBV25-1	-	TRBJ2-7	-	TGTGCCAGCAGTGATCCTGGTCGCTACGAGCAGTACTTC	CASSDPGRYEQYF